This T cell receptor beta chain was captured by sequencing in a study of blood T cell repertoires in COVID-19. Across the whole study: The United States, Italy and Spain were the sources of the acute and convalescent COVID-19 samples. The analysed material was cDNA or gDNA that came from T cells, B-cell-depleted T cells, or PBMCs.

Data came from immunoSEQ multiplex PCR; TCRdb stores just in-frame clones and leaves some out. This sample has under 200,000 clones, with approximately 80% found just once. This CDR3 contains 16 residues. Enrollees, about 18 to 89 years old, lived in about two dozen US areas. The study assigned cohorts using participant-reported clinical history. The V and J genes are TRBV12-2 and TRBJ2-1; the DNA was not used to check the table's D call, TRBD2. TRBV12-2 is listed as a pseudogene. Sequencing was performed on PBMCs or T cells enriched from blood (not recorded which). The TCR comes from a man aged 45-60 years who had recovered from COVID-19. The CDR3 loop reads CASRSRAGGPRDEQFF. The CDR3 DNA is TGTGCAAGTCGCTCAAGAGCGGGAGGGCCTCGGGATGAGCAGTTCTTC.